One and the same sample provided the 2 T cell receptor beta chains below, sequenced in a study of T cells in Graves' hyperthyroidism and ophthalmopathy. Amplified TCR beta CDR3 regions derived from RNA transcripts. Carried out on the TCR CDR3, a first-round RT-PCR used the HTBI primer set. TCRdb ran MiXCR on the multiplex PCR reads and lists one entry per CDR3 protein. The sample lists roughly 500,000 distinct CDR3 sequences; approximately 48% were seen once. Sequenced material: peripheral blood or thyroid tissue (not recorded which). These TCRs come from an adult woman with Graves' disease, either hyperthyroidism or ophthalmopathy (not recorded which).

With respect to this clonotype: Mismatch with germline at one junction end may stem from a read error. The chain employs TRBV9 and TRBJ2-5; perhaps TRBD1 as D (5 bases). Looked up from germline, CDR1 is SGDLS and CDR2 is YYNGEE. The CDR3 sequence is 14 residues long. The CDR3 DNA reads as TGTGCCAGCAGCGTAGGTGCAGGGTGGCAGACCCGGTACTTC. It codes for CASSVGAGWQTRYF.

This chain uses TRBV10-3 with TRBJ2-5, with 8 bases aligning to TRBD2. Germline V gives CDR1 ENHRY, CDR2 SYGVKD. The V segment lost 11 bases and the J segment 7 bases; nucleotides outside the gene matches: 18. The CDR3 length is 15 residues. This CDR3 reads CAVRTLQGLGGTQYF. In nucleotides, the CDR3 is TGTGCCGTTAGGACTTTACAGGGACTAGGCGGGACCCAGTACTTC.